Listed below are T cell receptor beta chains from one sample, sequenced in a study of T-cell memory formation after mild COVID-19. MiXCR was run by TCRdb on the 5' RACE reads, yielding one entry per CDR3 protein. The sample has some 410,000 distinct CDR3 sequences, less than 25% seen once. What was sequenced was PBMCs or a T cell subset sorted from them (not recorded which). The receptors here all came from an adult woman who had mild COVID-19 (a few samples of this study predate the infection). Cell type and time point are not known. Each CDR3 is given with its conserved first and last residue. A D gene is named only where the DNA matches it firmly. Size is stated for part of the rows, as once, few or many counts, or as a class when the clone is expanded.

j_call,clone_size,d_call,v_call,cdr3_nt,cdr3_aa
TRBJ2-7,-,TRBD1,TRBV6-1,TGTGCCAGCAGAGAGTACCGACAGGGTCACGAGCAGTACTTC,CASREYRQGHEQYF
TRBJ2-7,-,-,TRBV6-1,TGTGCCAGCAGTGAACCCAGGCCCCTCTACTTC,CASSEPRPLYF
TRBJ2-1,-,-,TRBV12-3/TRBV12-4,TGTGCCAGCAGTTTTGCGAGCCAAGCGCTTGAGCAGTTCTTC,CASSFASQALEQFF
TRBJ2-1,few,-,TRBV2,TGTGCCAGCAGTGCCGTAGCACTTTACAATGAGCAGTTCTTC,CASSAVALYNEQFF
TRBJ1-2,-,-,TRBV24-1,TGTGCCACCAGTGATCCATACCTGGGTAGTGGGGGCTACACCTTC,CATSDPYLGSGGYTF
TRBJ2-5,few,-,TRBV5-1,TGCGCCAGCAGCGCCACCGTTCAAGAGACCCAGTACTTC,CASSATVQETQYF
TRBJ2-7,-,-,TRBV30,TGTGCATGGAGTAAGGGGACCGCGGGCGAGCAGTACTTC,CAWSKGTAGEQYF
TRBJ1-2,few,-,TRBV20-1,TGCAGTGCTAGGACCACAGCGAGGGTTCGAGGCTACACCTTC,CSARTTARVRGYTF
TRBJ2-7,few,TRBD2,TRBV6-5,TGTGCCAGCAGTTCCCGACTAGCGGGGACGAGATACGAGCAGTACTTC,CASSSRLAGTRYEQYF
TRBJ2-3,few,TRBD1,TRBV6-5,TGTGCCAGCAGCCCCGGGACAGGACCCCACCCTTCTAGCACAGATACGCAGTATTTT,CASSPGTGPHPSSTDTQYF
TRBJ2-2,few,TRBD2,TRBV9,TGTGCCAGCAGCTCCCAGCGGGGGGGCTCCGGGGAGCTGTTTTTT,CASSSQRGGSGELFF
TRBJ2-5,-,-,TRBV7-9,TGTGCCAGCAGCGCGGTTATGGCCATAGAAGAGACCCAGTACTTC,CASSAVMAIEETQYF
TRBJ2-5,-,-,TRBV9,TGTGCCAGCACGCTAACCGGGGCCTCGGGGACCCAGTACTTC,CASTLTGASGTQYF